Each of the 21 T cell receptor beta chains below was sequenced from the same sample in a study of blood T cell repertoires in COVID-19. Produced via immunoSEQ multiplex PCR; TCRdb's table is partial and in-frame only. The sample contains about 140,000 clones, more than 80% of which appear only once. The sample taken for sequencing was PBMCs or T cells enriched from blood (not recorded which). These receptors originate from a woman between 18 and 29 years old who had been exposed to COVID-19.

The rearrangement joins TRBV30 to TRBJ2-3; TRBD2 matches at 8 bases. The CDR3 length is 14 residues. CDR1 and CDR2 from the germline V gene are GTSNPN and SVGIG (reference sequence). Trimming took 0 bases from V and 7 from J; bases not matched to a gene: 6. The CDR3 DNA sequence: TGTGCCTGGAGTGTAGCGGGAGCCTCATATACGCAGTATTTT. This translates into CAWSVAGASYTQYF. Variable domain in full (rest from reference TRBV30 and TRBJ2-3): SQTIHQWPATLVQPVGSPLSLECTVEGTSNPNLYWYRQAAGRGLQLLFYSVGIGQISSEVPQNLSASRPQDRQFILSSKKLLLSDSGFYLCAWSVAGASYTQYFGPGTRLTVL.

This sequence joins TRBV19 and TRBJ1-3, with D unresolved. The CDR3 loop spans 12 amino acids. Germline values: CDR1 LNHDA, CDR2 SQIVND (reference sequence). Trimming removed 3 bases at V and 4 bases at J, with 4 bases between. CDR3 nucleotide sequence: TGTGCCAGTAGTATTCTGGGAAACACCATATATTTT. Translation: CASSILGNTIYF. Full variable domain (missing parts from reference TRBV19 and TRBJ1-3): DGGITQSPKYLFRKEGQNVTLSCEQNLNHDAMYWYRQDPGQGLRLIYYSQIVNDFQKGDIAEGYSVSREKKESFPLTVTSAQKNPTAFYLCASSILGNTIYFGEGSWLTVV.

The sample holds a few counts of this clone. The chain links TRBV4-1 to TRBJ1-5, with a possible D match to TRBD1 (6 bases). Per germline, CDR1 MGHRA and CDR2 YSYEKL. V lost 2 bases, J lost 4 bases, and 12 bases lay in between. CDR3 size: 15 residues. The CDR3 here is CASSQNTGTNQPQHF. In DNA, the CDR3 is TGCGCCAGCAGCCAAAACACAGGGACAAATCAGCCCCAGCATTTT.

CDR3 bases: TGTGCCAGCAGCCCCTTTTACAGGCGCAATAGCTATGGCTACACCTTC. This codes for CASSPFYRRNSYGYTF. J is TRBJ1-2 and V is TRBV5-6; maybe TRBD1 (5 bases). CDR3 size: 16 residues. V shed 4 bases and J shed 4 bases, with 20 bases lying between them. Looked up from germline, CDR1 is SGHDT and CDR2 is YYEEEE.

The chain has TRBV7-3 and TRBJ2-1; TRBD1 aligns across 8 bases. Trimming removed 2 bases from V and 1 base from J; junction bases left unmatched: 1. Looked up from germline, CDR1 is SGHTA and CDR2 is FQGTGA. The CDR3 length is 15 residues. CDR3 nucleotides: TGTGCCAGCAGCTTACAGGGGGCTTCCTACAATGAGCAGTTCTTC. The encoded protein is CASSLQGASYNEQFF.

The rearrangement uses TRBV13 and TRBJ2-1; the D gene is possibly TRBD2 (6 bases). The CDR3 contains 11 residues. Germline-derived CDR1 and CDR2 are PRHDT and FYEKMQ (reference sequence). V shed 6 bases and J shed 7 bases, with 7 bases lying between them. The CDR3 sequence: CASRRGNEQFF. CDR3 in DNA: TGTGCCAGCAGACGGGGGAATGAGCAGTTCTTC.

This chain uses TRBV19 with TRBJ1-2; D gene ambiguous. V lost 7 bases, J lost 2 bases, and 8 bases lay in between. Per germline, CDR1 LNHDA and CDR2 SQIVND (reference sequence). The CDR3 loop spans 12 amino acids. CDR3 coding DNA: TGTGCCAGTAAGAGAGGGAACTATGGCTACACCTTC. Its protein is CASKRGNYGYTF. The full variable domain, its missing parts supplied by reference TRBV19 and TRBJ1-2, is DGGITQSPKYLFRKEGQNVTLSCEQNLNHDAMYWYRQDPGQGLRLIYYSQIVNDFQKGDIAEGYSVSREKKESFPLTVTSAQKNPTAFYLCASKRGNYGYTFGSGTRLTVV.

J is TRBJ2-3 and V is TRBV28, with no clear D. Per the germline V gene, CDR1 is MDHEN and CDR2 is SYDVKM. Trimming left V 6 bases short and J 2 bases short, with 15 bases between. The length of the CDR3 is 15 residues. In nucleotides, the CDR3 is TGTGCCAGCAGACCCCCGCGCGGAAACACAGATACGCAGTATTTT. Its translation is CASRPPRGNTDTQYF.

This clone was observed a few times. The gene calls are TRBV27 and TRBJ2-1; D possibly corresponds to TRBD1 (6 bases). This CDR3 region has 17 residues. The germline V and J ends were trimmed by 5 bases and 3 bases, with 20 bases remaining between them. Germline V gene sequence: CDR1 MNHEY, CDR2 SMNVEV (reference sequence). The CDR3 loop reads CASSPPTGPLFYNEQFF. The CDR3 coding sequence is TGTGCCAGCAGTCCCCCGACAGGCCCCCTTTTCTACAATGAGCAGTTCTTC.

The J gene is TRBJ1-4, the V gene TRBV5-8, with D possibly matching TRBD1 (5 bases). Deletions cut 0 bases from V and 5 bases from J, with 14 bases between. CDR1 is SGHTS and CDR2 is YDEGEE in the germline V gene. The CDR3 contains 16 residues. The CDR3 DNA reads TGTGCCAGCAGCTTGGCGGGCTGGCAGGGAAATGAAAAACTGTTTTTT. It encodes CASSLAGWQGNEKLFF. Drawing the rest from reference TRBV5-8 and TRBJ1-4, the complete variable domain is EAGVTQSPTHLIKTRGQQATLRCSPISGHTSVYWYQQALGLGLQFLLWYDEGEERNRGNFPPRFSGRQFPNYSSELNVNALELEDSALYLCASSLAGWQGNEKLFFGSGTQLSVL.

The chain employs TRBV7-9 and TRBJ2-1; D remains ambiguous. This CDR3 has 14 residues. V lost 4 bases and J lost 4, with 11 bases in between. Looked up from germline, CDR1 is SEHNR and CDR2 is FQNEAQ (reference sequence). As DNA, the CDR3 is TGTGCCAGCAGCTCGAACGACAAATACAATGAGCAGTTCTTC. It is translated as CASSSNDKYNEQFF.

This sequence joins TRBV28 and TRBJ1-1, with D uncertain. The CDR3 is 15 amino acids. From germline, CDR1 is MDHEN and CDR2 SYDVKM. Trimming left V 7 bases short and J 0 bases short, with 15 bases between. CDR3 amino acids: CASTPRDVMNTEAFF. The CDR3 DNA reads TGTGCCAGCACTCCGAGGGATGTTATGAACACTGAAGCTTTCTTT.

This clone was detected only once. DNA of the CDR3: TGTGCCAGCAGCTTGAATGGACTAGCTGCAAATACGCAGTATTTT. Its translation is CASSLNGLAANTQYF. The V and J genes are TRBV11-3 and TRBJ2-3; 8 bases match TRBD2. Trimming removed 3 bases from V and 7 bases from J; junction bases left unmatched: 9. The CDR3 runs to 15 residues. The germline V gene has CDR1 SGHNT and CDR2 YENEEA.

This clone has just one count. The chain combines TRBV6-1 with TRBJ2-1; possible D gene TRBD1, 5 bases. Trimming stripped 2 bases from V and 9 bases from J, with 11 bases between. The CDR3 has 13 residues. Germline lookup yields CDR1 MNHNS and CDR2 SASEGT. The CDR3 reads CASSEKGVLEQFF. In nucleotides, the CDR3 is TGTGCCAGCAGTGAAAAAGGGGTACTTGAGCAGTTCTTC.

The chain combines TRBV24-1 with TRBJ2-1; 12 nucleotides align to TRBD2. Per germline, CDR1 KGHDR and CDR2 SFDVKD. The CDR3 length is 15 residues. After removal of 5 bases from V and 10 bases from J, the junction contained 8 bases not matched to a gene. Written as DNA, the CDR3 is TGTGCCACCAGTGGGACTAGCGGGACCGGGGGGGAGCAGTTCTTC. Its translation: CATSGTSGTGGEQFF.

The rearrangement joins TRBV5-1 to TRBJ2-7; 7 bases are shared with TRBD1. The germline gives CDR1 SGHRS, CDR2 YFSETQ. The CDR3 totals 14 residues. The ends lost 5 bases at V and 0 bases at J; junction bases unmatched: 5. The CDR3, as DNA: TGCGCCAGCAGTACCGGGACAGCCTCCTACGAGCAGTACTTC. Translated: CASSTGTASYEQYF.

This clone has only a few counts. The chain recombines TRBV6-5 with TRBJ1-6, with TRBD1 matching over 9 bases. The CDR3 spans 16 residues. The J segment lost 6 bases and the V segment lost 4 bases, leaving 7 bases of the junction unmatched. The germline CDR1 and CDR2 sequences are MNHEY and SVGAGI. The CDR3 protein is CASSSRDRASNSPLHF. CDR3 in DNA: TGTGCCAGCAGTTCCAGGGACAGGGCTAGTAATTCACCCCTCCACTTT.

This clone was seen just once. This rearrangement joins TRBV11-2 to TRBJ2-1, with TRBD1 matching 8 bases. Trimming took 1 base from V and 3 from J; bases not matched to a gene: 5. The CDR3 is 16 residues long. CDR1 is SGHAT, CDR2 FQNNGV, per germline. CDR3 region: CASSLGRTGRYNEQFF. In DNA, the CDR3 is TGTGCCAGCAGCTTAGGCCGGACAGGGCGCTACAATGAGCAGTTCTTC.

This chain uses TRBV5-1 with TRBJ2-3, with a weak D call TRBD2 (5 bases). Germline V gene sequence: CDR1 SGHRS, CDR2 YFSETQ. Trimming shortened V by 7 bases and J by 0 bases, and 15 bases separated the two germline ends. The CDR3 length is 15 residues. The CDR3 nucleotides are TGCGCCAGCGCGTGGGGAGAATGGAGCACAGATACGCAGTATTTT. As protein: CASAWGEWSTDTQYF.

This chain connects TRBV11-3 to TRBJ2-5; TRBD2 might be the D (5 bases). The CDR3 sequence is 15 residues long. From germline, CDR1 is SGHNT and CDR2 YENEEA. The V and J ends lost 4 bases and 1 base respectively, with 13 bases between them. The CDR3 here is CASSWGVGGQETQYF. The CDR3 nucleotides read TGTGCCAGCAGCTGGGGTGTAGGAGGCCAAGAGACCCAGTACTTC.

The V gene is TRBV10-1, the J gene TRBJ2-1, with D possibly TRBD2 on 5 matching bases. The V end lost 2 bases, the J end lost 6 bases, and 8 bases lay between the germline ends. Per germline, CDR1 WNHNN and CDR2 SYGVQD (reference sequence). The CDR3 covers 13 residues. CDR3: CASSEGLANEQFF. CDR3 DNA: TGCGCCAGCAGTGAGGGTCTAGCCAATGAGCAGTTCTTC.